Presented here are 13 T cell receptor beta chains from one specimen sequenced in a study of control samples from healthy donors and cancer patients. Sequencing used immunoSEQ multiplex PCR; TCRdb keeps in-frame clones, though not all of them. Of 150,000 to 200,000 clones listed, 80% to 95% are singletons. Material for sequencing was blood. The receptors come from a woman between 40 and 55 years old in good health.

V gene TRBV28 combines with J gene TRBJ2-3; D gene uncertain. The CDR3 covers 13 residues. The V gene lost 2 bases and the J gene lost 5 bases, with 8 bases spanning the gap. CDR1 and CDR2 from the germline V gene are MDHEN and SYDVKM. As DNA, the CDR3 is TGTGCCAGCAGTTTAAGTACGATAGATACGCAGTATTTT. It codes for CASSLSTIDTQYF.

This chain links TRBV7-8 with TRBJ2-7, with 7 bases that match TRBD2. The V gene end was trimmed by 0 bases and the J gene end by 2 bases; junction bases not matched to a gene: 10. Germline V gives CDR1 SGHVS, CDR2 FQNEAQ. The CDR3 covers 17 residues. The CDR3 is CASSLARSGVPPYEQYF. As DNA, the CDR3 is TGTGCCAGCAGCTTAGCACGAAGCGGGGTCCCCCCCTACGAGCAGTACTTC.

The CDR3 reads CASSRTANTGELFF. CDR3 in DNA: TGTGCCAGCAGCAGGACAGCGAACACCGGGGAGCTGTTTTTT. The J gene is TRBJ2-2, the V gene TRBV7-3; TRBD1 is a possible D gene (6 bases). The CDR3 spans 14 residues. Trimming pared 5 bases from V and 0 bases from J, leaving 7 bases between. The germline gives CDR1 SGHTA, CDR2 FQGTGA.

This chain connects TRBV3-1 (or the pseudogene TRBV3-2) to TRBJ2-3, with 10 positions matching TRBD2. The CDR3 is made up of 13 amino acids. The V and J ends lost 10 bases and 5 bases, in that order; junction bases with no gene match: 6. From germline, CDR1 is LGHDT and CDR2 YNNKEL (reference sequence). DNA of the CDR3: TGTGCCACCCAAGCGGGGGGGATAGATACGCAGTATTTT. Translation: CATQAGGIDTQYF.

V gene TRBV3-1 (or the pseudogene TRBV3-2) combines with J gene TRBJ1-3; D ambiguous. The CDR3 totals 16 residues. The germline V gene encodes CDR1 LGHDT and CDR2 YNNKEL (reference sequence). The germline V and J ends were trimmed by 0 bases and 4 bases, with 13 bases remaining between them. DNA of the CDR3: TGTGCCAGCAGCCAAGACGCGGCGGCGGCGGGAAACACCATATATTTT. Translation gives CASSQDAAAAGNTIYF.

In its sample, this clone was seen once. Because the CDR3 is missing its conserved closing phenylalanine or tryptophan, this is likely a read error. The limits of the CDR3 on the DNA are not certain, so only TCRdb's listed CDR3 is given. The V gene is TRBV12-3 or TRBV12-4, the J gene TRBJ1-3; TRBD1 reflects the table's D call only, with no check against the DNA. With termini counted, the CDR3 has 12 amino acids. The CDR3 loop reads CASSRGTGLFRV.

V usage is TRBV7-8 and J usage is TRBJ2-1; tentative D call: TRBD2 (6 bases). The CDR3 totals 17 residues. With 2 bases removed from V and 5 bases from J, the gap between germline ends came to 19 bases. Per the germline V gene, CDR1 is SGHVS and CDR2 is FQNEAQ. The CDR3 region is CASSLTPLVAAHNEQFF. CDR3 bases: TGTGCCAGCAGCTTAACACCCCTCGTAGCGGCCCACAATGAGCAGTTCTTC.

The V call is TRBV15, the J call TRBJ2-7; 8 bases map to TRBD1. The CDR3 has 14 amino acids. Germline V lookup: CDR1 LNHNV, CDR2 YYDKDF (reference sequence). J gave up 5 bases and V 3 bases, and 6 bases lay outside the gene matches. CDR3 nucleotide sequence: TGTGCCACCAGCAGGACTCAGACAGGGGACGAGCAGTACTTC. Its translation is CATSRTQTGDEQYF.

V is TRBV12-3 or TRBV12-4 and J is TRBJ1-1; D is unresolved. Deletions cut 6 bases from V and 5 bases from J, with 13 bases between. This CDR3 spans 13 amino acids. CDR3 amino acids: CASSQKRHTEAFF. The CDR3 DNA reads as TGTGCCAGCAGCCAAAAGAGGCATACTGAAGCTTTCTTT.

The CDR3 reads CASSYTGSTDTQYF. DNA for the CDR3: TGTGCCAGCAGTTACACAGGGAGCACAGATACGCAGTATTTT. The gene calls are TRBV6-5 and TRBJ2-3; a possible D gene is TRBD1 (6 bases). The CDR3 covers 14 residues. Germline V gene lookup returns CDR1 MNHEY and CDR2 SVGAGI. Trimming pared 2 bases from V and 0 bases from J, leaving 6 bases between.

Only one count was recorded for this clone. This CDR3 is CASGGYGEKLFF. The CDR3 nucleotides read TGTGCCAGCGGTGGCTATGGTGAAAAACTGTTTTTT. The chain joins TRBV27 to TRBJ1-4; D gene unclear. V was clipped by 8 bases and J by 7 bases, with 11 bases between them. The CDR3 is made up of 12 amino acids. The germline V gene has CDR1 MNHEY and CDR2 SMNVEV (reference sequence).

This chain uses TRBV11-2 with TRBJ2-3; D possibly matches TRBD1 or TRBD2 (6 bases each). Germline CDR1 SGHAT, CDR2 FQNNGV. With 7 bases removed from V and 6 bases from J, the gap between germline ends came to 23 bases. This CDR3 spans 16 amino acids. CDR3 in DNA: TGTGCCAGCAACACAGCAGAGGGGGGTCGGAGGGATACGCAGTATTTT. Amino acid sequence: CASNTAEGGRRDTQYF. The variable domain in full, completed from reference TRBV11-2 and TRBJ2-3, reads EAGVAQSPRYKIIEKRQSVAFWCNPISGHATLYWYQQILGQGPKLLIQFQNNGVVDDSQLPKDRFSAERLKGVDSTLKIQPAKLEDSAVYLCASNTAEGGRRDTQYFGPGTRLTVL.

In the case of this clone: Sequence at one end of the junction differs from germline and may be a read error. This sequence joins TRBV3-1 (or the pseudogene TRBV3-2) and TRBJ2-7, with D perhaps matching TRBD1 or TRBD2 (5 bases each). This CDR3 is 15 amino acids long. In germline, CDR1 is LGHDT, CDR2 YNNKEL (reference sequence). The CDR3 sequence: CASSQNRDAYYGQYF. DNA of the CDR3: TGTGCCAGCAGCCAAAACCGGGACGCCTACTACGGGCAGTACTTC.